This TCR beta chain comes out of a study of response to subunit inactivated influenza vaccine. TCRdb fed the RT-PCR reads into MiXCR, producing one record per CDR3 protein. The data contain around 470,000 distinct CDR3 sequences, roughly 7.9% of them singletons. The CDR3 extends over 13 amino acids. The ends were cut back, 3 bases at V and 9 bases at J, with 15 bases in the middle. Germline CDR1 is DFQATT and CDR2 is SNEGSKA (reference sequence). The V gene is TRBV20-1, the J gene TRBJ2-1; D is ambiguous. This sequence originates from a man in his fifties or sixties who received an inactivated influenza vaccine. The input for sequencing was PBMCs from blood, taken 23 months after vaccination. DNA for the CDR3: TGCAGTGCTAGCGAACAGTGGGTCGGTGAGCAGTTCTTC. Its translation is CSASEQWVGEQFF.